A single sample is the source of the 4 T cell receptor beta chains below, sequenced in a study of Tregs in tolerant kidney transplant recipients. The repertoire was sequenced with immunoSEQ multiplex PCR; TCRdb's copy has only in-frame clones and lacks some. This sample contains about 30,000 clones. The input for sequencing was CD8+ T cells from blood, taken before the transplant. The receptors originated from a human donor who received a combined kidney and bone marrow transplant.

Notes on this clone: Read coverage stops 3 residues before the CDR3 terminus; the germline J gene supplies the remainder. The V and J genes are TRBV5-6 and TRBJ2-1, with 11 bases identical to TRBD2. Germline-derived CDR1 and CDR2 are SGHDT and YYEEEE. The ends lost 1 base at V and 8 bases at J; junction bases unmatched: 5. The CDR3 is 15 residues long. The CDR3 bases that were read are TGTGCCAGCAGCTTGTTAGCGGGAGGGTCGTATGAG. Protein: CASSLLAGGSYE. The CDR3, in full, reads CASSLLAGGSYEQFF.

About this clone itself: Sequencing ends 3 residues short of the CDR3 end; the germline J gene provides the rest. This chain links TRBV7-8 with TRBJ2-3, with 13 nucleotides matching TRBD2. CDR1 SGHVS and CDR2 FQNEAQ come from the germline V gene. The J segment lost 4 bases and the V segment lost 5 bases, leaving 6 bases of the junction unmatched. This CDR3 comprises 16 residues. CDR3 bases read: TGTGCCAGCAGCCCTCGGACTAGCGGGAGCGCAGATACG. Translating gives CASSPRTSGSADT. The entire CDR3 sequence reads CASSPRTSGSADTQYF.

Note on this clone: The read terminates 3 residues ahead of where the CDR3 ends, so the germline J gene completes it. V is TRBV2 and J is TRBJ2-7; TRBD2 matches at 7 bases. Germline V gives CDR1 SNHLY, CDR2 FYNNEI. Unmatched junction bases numbered 5, after V lost 3 bases and J lost 0 bases. This CDR3 is built from 15 residues. The sequenced part of the CDR3 DNA is TGTGCCAGCAGTGAGGCGAGACTAGCCTCCTACGAG. This gives the protein CASSEARLASYE. From start to end, the CDR3 is CASSEARLASYEQYF.

Concerning this clone itself: The missing CDR3 end, 3 residues past where the read stops, is filled in from the germline J gene. The rearrangement links TRBV20-1 to TRBJ2-7, with D tentatively TRBD1 (6 bases). The CDR3 sequence is 15 residues long. With 1 base removed from V and 3 bases from J, the gap between germline ends came to 16 bases. Germline V gene sequence: CDR1 DFQATT, CDR2 SNEGSKA (reference sequence). The CDR3 bases that were read are TGCAGTGCTAGAGGGATCGGACAGCAGGGCTACGAG. Translation gives CSARGIGQQGYE. The full CDR3 is CSARGIGQQGYEQYF.